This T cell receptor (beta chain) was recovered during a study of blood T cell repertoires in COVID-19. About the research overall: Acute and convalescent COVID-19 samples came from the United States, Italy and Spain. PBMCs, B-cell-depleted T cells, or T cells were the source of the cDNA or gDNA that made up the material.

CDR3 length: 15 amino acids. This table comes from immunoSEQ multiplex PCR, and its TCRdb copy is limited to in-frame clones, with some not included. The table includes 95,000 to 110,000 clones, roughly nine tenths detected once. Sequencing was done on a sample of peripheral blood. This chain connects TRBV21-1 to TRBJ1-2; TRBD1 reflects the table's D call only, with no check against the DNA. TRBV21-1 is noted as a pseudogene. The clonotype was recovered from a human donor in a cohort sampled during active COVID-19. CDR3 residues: CASSNRDRVCYGYTF. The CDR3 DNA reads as TGTGCCAGCAGCAACCGGGACAGGGTTTGCTATGGCTACACCTTC.